Below, 17 T cell receptor beta chains from the same sample are listed, as sequenced in a study of T cells in Graves' hyperthyroidism and ophthalmopathy (dated by TCRdb to the late 2010s). The method was multiplex PCR. The data were produced on an Illumina HiSeq 2000. TCR beta CDR3 regions were amplified from RNA transcripts. A first-round RT-PCR of the TCR CDR3 used the HTBI primer set with the Qiagen OneStep RT-PCR kit. The public reads were reprocessed in TCRdb via fastp at Q25 and MiXCR, keeping in-frame beta chains. Every distinct CDR3 protein forms one entry, paired with its most common genes and DNA. The sample table shows approximately 320,000 distinct CDR3 sequences, and about 15% are seen once. 33% of the sample belongs to the ten largest clones. The sequencing sample was made of blood. Receptors originate from a man aged 25-40 years with Graves' hyperthyroidism.

The chain recombines TRBV7-9 with TRBJ2-3, with D possibly matching TRBD1 (5 bases). V shed 1 base and J shed 4 bases, with 21 bases lying between them. The CDR3 length is 18 residues. CDR1 is SEHNR, CDR2 FQNEAQ, per germline (reference sequence). The CDR3 protein is CASSLGPLRKRGPDTQYF. CDR3 bases: TGTGCCAGCAGCTTAGGCCCCTTGAGAAAAAGGGGCCCAGATACGCAGTATTTT.

The chain couples TRBV6-5 to TRBJ2-7, with 9 positions matching TRBD2. CDR3 length: 14 residues. The V and J ends lost 2 bases and 6 bases, in that order; junction bases with no gene match: 5. Looked up from germline, CDR1 is MNHEY and CDR2 is SVGAGI. This CDR3 reads CASSYQREASEQYF. The CDR3 nucleotides are TGTGCCAGCAGTTACCAGCGGGAGGCTTCCGAGCAGTACTTC.

Ten or more counts support this clonotype. This chain connects TRBV30 to TRBJ1-1; TRBD1 is a possible D gene (5 bases). The CDR3 covers 15 residues. Germline-derived CDR1 and CDR2 are GTSNPN and SVGIG (reference sequence). The ends were cut back, 2 bases at V and 3 bases at J, with 16 bases in the middle. The CDR3 DNA sequence: TGTGCCTGGAGTCCTCTCCAGGGTACCTACACTGAAGCTTTCTTT. Residues: CAWSPLQGTYTEAFF.

This clonotype appeared many times. The V call is TRBV6-2 or TRBV6-3, the J call TRBJ2-1; D not resolved. Trimming took 5 bases from V and 3 from J, leaving 5 bases between them. From germline, CDR1 is MNHEY and CDR2 SVGEGT. The CDR3 length is 12 residues. CDR3 nucleotide sequence: TGTGCCAGCAGTGGAGACTACAATGAGCAGTTCTTC. It codes for CASSGDYNEQFF.

This rearrangement joins TRBV29-1 to TRBJ2-5; 10 nucleotides match TRBD1. Looked up from germline, CDR1 is SQVTM and CDR2 is ANQGSEA. This CDR3 comprises 12 residues. Trimming removed 6 bases from V and 6 bases from J; junction bases left unmatched: 4. The CDR3 nucleotides are TGCAGCGTCGGGACAGGGGATAAGACCCAGTACTTC. This codes for CSVGTGDKTQYF.

This clonotype was observed a handful of times. The chain has TRBV7-9 and TRBJ2-1; D gene uncertain. The CDR3 totals 12 residues. CDR1 is SEHNR, CDR2 FQNEAQ, per germline (reference sequence). Trimming took 5 bases from V and 4 from J, leaving 6 bases between them. CDR3 bases: TGTGCCAGCAGCCAGCGATACAATGAGCAGTTCTTC. Residues: CASSQRYNEQFF.

This chain links TRBV19 with TRBJ1-5; TRBD1 is a possible D gene (6 bases). The V gene lost 6 bases and the J gene lost 5 bases, with 14 bases spanning the gap. Germline CDR1 and CDR2: LNHDA and SQIVND (reference sequence). The CDR3 length is 14 residues. The CDR3 DNA reads as TGTGCCAGTAGCCCAAGGGGGGAGGATCAGCCCCAGCATTTT. It specifies CASSPRGEDQPQHF. The full variable domain, completed using reference TRBV19 and TRBJ1-5, is DGGITQSPKYLFRKEGQNVTLSCEQNLNHDAMYWYRQDPGQGLRLIYYSQIVNDFQKGDIAEGYSVSREKKESFPLTVTSAQKNPTAFYLCASSPRGEDQPQHFGDGTRLSIL.

This clonotype was counted many times. CDR3 loop: CASSPPGGGQGTGELFF. CDR3 DNA: TGTGCCAGCAGCCCCCCGGGTGGCGGGCAGGGCACCGGGGAGCTGTTTTTT. The genes are TRBV7-6 and TRBJ2-2; D could derive from TRBD1 or TRBD2 (5 bases each). The CDR3 has 17 residues. Trimming cost V 5 bases and J 4 bases, with 20 bases left between them. CDR1 SGHVS and CDR2 FNYEAQ come from the germline V gene.

This clonotype was picked up many times. The V and J genes are TRBV11-2 and TRBJ2-7; maybe TRBD2 (5 bases). The CDR3 is 14 residues long. Germline V gene lookup returns CDR1 SGHAT and CDR2 FQNNGV. Trimming cost V 0 bases and J 0 bases, with 6 bases left between them. The CDR3 DNA reads TGTGCCAGCAGCTTAGACAGCGGCTCCTACGAGCAGTACTTC. It translates to CASSLDSGSYEQYF.

V gene TRBV19 combines with J gene TRBJ2-5; D might be TRBD1 (6 bases). Germline CDR1 LNHDA, CDR2 SQIVND (reference sequence). With 3 bases removed from V and 1 base from J, the gap between germline ends came to 24 bases. The length of the CDR3 is 19 residues. CDR3 sequence (DNA): TGTGCCAGTAGTATTTCTCCCCTGACTTTGACAGGCCGCCAAGAGACCCAGTACTTC. Residues: CASSISPLTLTGRQETQYF.

This clonotype has just a few counts. Relative to the germline gene, one junction end is altered; a read error may explain this. The chain combines TRBV12-5 with TRBJ2-1; possible D gene TRBD2, 5 bases. The CDR3 covers 17 residues. Germline CDR1 LGHNT, CDR2 FRNRAP. This CDR3 is CAGGFDYEHRSYNEQFF. The CDR3, as DNA: TGTGCTGGTGGCTTCGACTACGAACACCGCTCCTACAATGAGCAGTTCTTC. The variable domain in full, completed from reference TRBV12-5 and TRBJ2-1, reads DARVTQTPRHKVTEMGQEVTMRCQPILGHNTVFWYRQTMMQGLELLAYFRNRAPLDDSGMPKDRFSAEMPDATLATLKIQPSEPRDSAVYFCAGGFDYEHRSYNEQFFGPGTRLTVL.

V gene TRBV14 combines with J gene TRBJ2-7, with D uncertain. From germline, CDR1 is SGHDN and CDR2 FVKESK. The CDR3 has 16 residues. V was pared by 1 base and J by 2 bases, with 15 bases between. DNA of the CDR3: TGTGCCAGCAGCCAAGGAAGGAGCCCCCCCCCCTACGAGCAGTACTTC. Its translation is CASSQGRSPPPYEQYF.

The table lists this clonotype with a few counts. The chain employs TRBV5-6 and TRBJ1-5; TRBD1 might be the D (5 bases). CDR1 and CDR2 from the germline V gene are SGHDT and YYEEEE. CDR3 length: 15 residues. The V and J ends lost 3 bases and 1 base respectively, with 11 bases between them. CDR3 region: CASSSLGGSNQPQHF. The CDR3 coding sequence is TGTGCCAGCAGCTCACTGGGGGGAAGCAATCAGCCCCAGCATTTT.

This clonotype was detected ten times or more. This sequence joins TRBV12-3 or TRBV12-4 and TRBJ2-7; TRBD1 matches at 8 bases. The CDR3 loop spans 14 amino acids. V lost 4 bases, J lost 2 bases, and 4 bases stayed unmatched. The CDR3 is CASSSRTGTYEQYF. CDR3 bases: TGTGCCAGCAGTTCCCGGACAGGGACCTACGAGCAGTACTTC.

This clonotype was seen more than once but under ten times. The chain employs TRBV2 and TRBJ2-1; no definite D call. The ends were cut back, 11 bases at V and 4 bases at J, with 18 bases in the middle. Germline V lookup: CDR1 SNHLY, CDR2 FYNNEI. The CDR3 covers 14 residues. DNA of the CDR3: TGTGCCGGAACCCCCGGACCGTTTTACAATGAGCAGTTCTTC. Its translation is CAGTPGPFYNEQFF.

In its sample, this clonotype was seen many times. The chain employs TRBV28 and TRBJ2-7; 10 bases map to TRBD2. Germline V gene sequence: CDR1 MDHEN, CDR2 SYDVKM. The CDR3 contains 14 residues. The J segment lost 3 bases and the V segment lost 6 bases, leaving 5 bases of the junction unmatched. The CDR3 reads CASRDSGRLYEQYF. The CDR3 DNA is TGTGCCAGCAGGGATAGCGGGAGGCTCTACGAGCAGTACTTC.

To note about this clonotype: This may come from a read error, since a much larger clone is one base off. The chain employs TRBV27 and TRBJ2-7; perhaps TRBD1 as D (5 bases). CDR1 and CDR2 from the germline V gene are MNHEY and SMNVEV (reference sequence). The CDR3 is 16 residues long. The CDR3 here is CASSLSPGPSSYEQCF. CDR3 sequence (DNA): TGTGCCAGCAGTTTATCCCCAGGGCCCAGCTCCTACGAGCAGTGCTTC.